Listed here are 8 T cell receptor beta chains from one sample, sequenced in a study of blood T cells in healthy people across ages. With a J-beta primer mix and a sample-barcoded 5' primer, a second PCR ran about 6 to 11 cycles. TCRdb reanalysed the 5' RACE reads using MiXCR and keeps one entry per CDR3 protein. The sample yields 380,000 or so distinct CDR3 sequences, about 52% seen once. The sequenced sample was blood. The origin of the receptors is a man between 60 and 70 years old in good health.

This clonotype occurred a few times. The rearrangement uses TRBV7-9 and TRBJ2-4; tentative D call: TRBD1 (5 bases). This CDR3 is 17 amino acids long. CDR1 is SEHNR and CDR2 is FQNEAQ in the germline V gene (reference sequence). V was cut by 5 bases and J by 0 bases, with 17 bases left in between. The CDR3: CASSPLTGSVAKNIQYF. CDR3 DNA: TGTGCCAGCAGCCCGCTCACAGGTTCTGTAGCCAAAAACATTCAGTACTTC.

In its sample, this clonotype was seen a few times. This chain links TRBV7-3 with TRBJ2-3, with TRBD2 identical over 9 bases. CDR1 SGHTA and CDR2 FQGTGA come from the germline V gene. The ends lost 2 bases at V and 6 bases at J; junction bases unmatched: 3. The CDR3 spans 14 residues. CDR3 loop: CASSLGTSRDTQYF. For the CDR3, the DNA is TGTGCCAGCAGCTTAGGGACTAGCAGGGATACGCAGTATTTT.

The chain couples TRBV27 to TRBJ1-5; unclear D gene. CDR3 length equals 13 residues. CDR1 MNHEY and CDR2 SMNVEV come from the germline V gene (reference sequence). V shed 2 bases and J shed 9 bases, with 11 bases lying between them. This CDR3 reads CASSLSVAAPQHF. The DNA of the CDR3 is TGTGCCAGCAGTTTAAGTGTCGCCGCGCCCCAGCATTTT.

In this sample, this clonotype turned up once. The genes are TRBV5-6 and TRBJ1-2, with 10 bases lining up with TRBD1. The V and J ends lost 2 bases and 7 bases, in that order; junction bases with no gene match: 5. Germline V lookup: CDR1 SGHDT, CDR2 YYEEEE. The CDR3 totals 14 residues. DNA for the CDR3: TGTGCCAGCAGCTTCCGGGACAGGGGTTTTGGCTACACCTTC. Amino acids: CASSFRDRGFGYTF.

This clonotype came up many times. The V and J genes are TRBV3-1 and TRBJ2-7, with D unclear. This CDR3 contains 11 residues. V was pared by 4 bases and J by 5 bases, with 6 bases between. Germline-derived CDR1 and CDR2 are LGHDT and YNNKEL (reference sequence). CDR3 amino acids: CASSRVNEQYF. Written as DNA, the CDR3 is TGTGCCAGCAGCCGTGTTAACGAGCAGTACTTC.

This clonotype turned up a few times. The chain employs TRBV20-1 and TRBJ2-3, with TRBD2 matching 13 bases. Per germline, CDR1 DFQATT and CDR2 SNEGSKA (reference sequence). With 7 bases clipped from V and 4 bases from J, the junction kept 8 bases outside the gene matches. The CDR3 contains 15 residues. CDR3 loop: CSGEGLAGRSDTQYF. In DNA, the CDR3 is TGCAGTGGGGAGGGACTAGCGGGAAGATCAGATACGCAGTATTTT.

This chain uses TRBV6-2 or TRBV6-3 with TRBJ2-1; possibly TRBD1 or TRBD2 for D (5 bases each). This CDR3 contains 11 residues. CDR1 and CDR2 (germline): MNHEY, SVGEGT. V was cut by 1 base and J by 10 bases, with 5 bases left in between. The CDR3 bases are TGTGCCAGCAGTTACTGGGGGGAGCAGTTCTTC. Translated: CASSYWGEQFF.

The chain joins TRBV28 to TRBJ2-1; 8 nucleotides line up with TRBD2. In germline, CDR1 is MDHEN, CDR2 SYDVKM. CDR3 size: 15 residues. The trim removed 5 bases at V and 6 bases at J, leaving 9 bases unmatched. CDR3 protein: CASSTPSGGTNEQFF. The CDR3 DNA reads TGTGCCAGCAGTACTCCGAGCGGGGGTACCAATGAGCAGTTCTTC.